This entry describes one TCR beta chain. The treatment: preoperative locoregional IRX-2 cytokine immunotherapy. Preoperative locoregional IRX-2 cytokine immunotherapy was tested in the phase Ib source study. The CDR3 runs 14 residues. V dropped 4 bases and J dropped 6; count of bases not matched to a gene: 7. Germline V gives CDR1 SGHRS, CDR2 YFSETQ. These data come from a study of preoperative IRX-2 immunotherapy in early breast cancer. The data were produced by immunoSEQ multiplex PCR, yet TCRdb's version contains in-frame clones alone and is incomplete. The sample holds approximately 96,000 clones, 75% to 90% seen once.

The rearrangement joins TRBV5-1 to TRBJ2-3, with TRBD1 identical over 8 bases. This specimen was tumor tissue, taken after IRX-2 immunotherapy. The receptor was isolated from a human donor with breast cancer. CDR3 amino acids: CASSLGDRTDTQYF. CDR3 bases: TGCGCCAGCAGCCTCGGGGACAGGACGGATACGCAGTATTTT.